The 16 T cell receptor beta chains reported below all come from one sample, sequenced in a study of OX40 agonist ivuxolimab in advanced cancers. Sequenced by immunoSEQ multiplex PCR; TCRdb stores in-frame clones only, minus some. Of about 88,000 clones listed, approximately 85% are singletons. The sample consisted of CD4+ or CD8+ T cells sorted from blood, taken in a trial of the OX40 agonist ivuxolimab. The receptors shown here come from an adult with an advanced solid tumor such as melanoma, head and neck, liver or kidney cancer.

V gene TRBV5-6 combines with J gene TRBJ1-4; TRBD1 matches 9 bases. Trimming took 5 bases from V and 8 from J; bases not matched to a gene: 10. This CDR3 has 15 amino acids. CDR1 and CDR2 (germline): SGHDT, YYEEEE. In DNA, the CDR3 is TGTGCCAGCAGATTACAGGGGGCGCCTTGGGAAAAACTGTTTTTT. Amino acids: CASRLQGAPWEKLFF.

The rearrangement links TRBV19 to TRBJ1-4, with TRBD1 matching 9 bases. The CDR3 length is 15 residues. CDR1 is LNHDA, CDR2 SQIVND, per germline (reference sequence). The V and J ends lost 7 bases and 5 bases, in that order; junction bases with no gene match: 8. The CDR3 reads CASTTSGTGNEKLFF. The CDR3 DNA follows: TGTGCCAGTACCACCTCCGGGACAGGGAATGAAAAACTGTTTTTT.

This chain joins TRBV15 and TRBJ1-4; the D is unclear. The CDR3 is 15 amino acids. From germline, CDR1 is LNHNV and CDR2 YYDKDF (reference sequence). V lost 3 bases and J 5 bases, leaving 13 bases between the germline ends. As DNA, the CDR3 is TGTGCCACCAGCAGCGCCCTTGGCACAAATGAAAAACTGTTTTTT. Residues: CATSSALGTNEKLFF.

The V gene is TRBV27, the J gene TRBJ2-7; maybe TRBD2 (6 bases). CDR1 MNHEY and CDR2 SMNVEV come from the germline V gene (reference sequence). V lost 6 bases and J 6 bases, leaving 12 bases between the germline ends. This CDR3 spans 12 amino acids. CDR3 region: CASRRLGGEQYF. The CDR3 bases are TGTGCCAGCAGACGTCTGGGGGGCGAGCAGTACTTC.

This sequence joins TRBV9 and TRBJ1-6; D call uncertain. CDR3 size: 13 residues. V dropped 7 bases and J dropped 4 bases, with 9 bases sitting between them. CDR1 is SGDLS and CDR2 is YYNGEE in the germline V gene. The CDR3 loop is CASARIYNSPLHF. CDR3 nucleotides: TGTGCCAGCGCCAGAATTTATAATTCACCCCTCCACTTT.

J is TRBJ2-2 and V is TRBV27, with D perhaps TRBD1 (6 bases). Germline assignment: CDR1 MNHEY and CDR2 SMNVEV (reference sequence). The CDR3 covers 13 residues. V was pared by 8 bases and J by 8 bases, with 15 bases between. DNA for the CDR3: TGTGCCAGCCGGACAGAAAGGGCGGGGGAGCTGTTTTTT. It specifies CASRTERAGELFF.

J is TRBJ2-2 and V is TRBV4-2; D may match TRBD1 or TRBD2 (6 bases each). CDR1 LGHNA and CDR2 YNFKEQ come from the germline V gene. The CDR3 extends over 17 amino acids. V lost 1 base and J lost 4, with 16 bases in between. In DNA, the CDR3 is TGTGCCAGCAGCCAAGTCGTTGGGGGGCTCGGCACCGGGGAGCTGTTTTTT. This encodes CASSQVVGGLGTGELFF.

This sequence joins TRBV27 and TRBJ2-3, with no clear D. V gave up 6 bases and J gave up 4 bases, with 14 bases separating them. CDR1 and CDR2 from the germline V gene are MNHEY and SMNVEV (reference sequence). The CDR3 spans 14 residues. CDR3 bases: TGTGCCAGCAGCCGAGGTAGATTCCCAGATACGCAGTATTTT. The encoded protein is CASSRGRFPDTQYF.

The V gene is TRBV7-9, the J gene TRBJ2-7; D might be TRBD1 (5 bases). Germline loops: CDR1 SEHNR, CDR2 FQNEAQ (reference sequence). V lost 1 base and J 0 bases, leaving 13 bases between the germline ends. The CDR3 has 16 residues. The CDR3 nucleotides read TGTGCCAGCAGCTTAGAGCTCCGACAGAGCTCCTACGAGCAGTACTTC. Translating it yields CASSLELRQSSYEQYF.

The V and J genes are TRBV18 and TRBJ2-1; the D call may be TRBD1 or TRBD2 (5 bases each). Trimming shortened V by 3 bases and J by 3 bases, and 9 bases separated the two germline ends. Germline CDR1 reads KGHSH; CDR2 reads LQKENI. The CDR3 totals 14 residues. For the CDR3, the DNA is TGTGCCAGCTCACCTAGGGACGGCTACAATGAGCAGTTCTTC. This codes for CASSPRDGYNEQFF. Variable domain in full (rest from reference TRBV18 and TRBJ2-1): NAGVMQNPRHLVRRRGQEARLRCSPMKGHSHVYWYRQLPEEGLKFMVYLQKENIIDESGMPKERFSAEFPKEGPSILRIQQVVRGDSAAYFCASSPRDGYNEQFFGPGTRLTVL.

V gene TRBV2 combines with J gene TRBJ1-5, with 9 bases that match TRBD1. Germline CDR1 SNHLY, CDR2 FYNNEI. This CDR3 contains 13 residues. The V and J ends lost 4 bases and 9 bases, in that order; junction bases with no gene match: 4. The CDR3 loop is CASSVDRGGPQHF. The DNA of the CDR3 is TGTGCCAGCAGTGTGGACAGGGGAGGGCCCCAGCATTTT.

This chain connects TRBV21-1 to TRBJ1-2. TRBV21-1 is a pseudogene locus. This CDR3 spans 12 amino acids. CDR3 loop: CASVGLNYGYTF. The CDR3 bases are TGTGCCAGCGTGGGACTAAACTATGGCTACACCTTC.

V is TRBV11-3 and J is TRBJ2-1; the D gene is possibly TRBD1 (7 bases). There are 16 residues in the CDR3. CDR1 and CDR2 from the germline V gene are SGHNT and YENEEA. V lost 5 bases and J lost 2, with 16 bases in between. The CDR3 DNA reads TGTGCCAGCAGCGAAAACAGGGGCGGGACCTACAATGAGCAGTTCTTC. This sequence encodes CASSENRGGTYNEQFF. Full variable domain (rest looked up from reference TRBV11-3 and TRBJ2-1): EAGVVQSPRYKIIEKKQPVAFWCNPISGHNTLYWYLQNLGQGPELLIRYENEEAVDDSQLPKDRFSAERLKGVDSTLKIQPAELGDSAVYLCASSENRGGTYNEQFFGPGTRLTVL.

The V and J genes are TRBV5-1 and TRBJ2-5; D uncertain. From germline, CDR1 is SGHRS and CDR2 YFSETQ. V lost 1 base and J lost 2, with 6 bases in between. The length of the CDR3 is 13 residues. This chain's CDR3 is CASSLTVQETQYF. The CDR3 coding sequence is TGCGCCAGCAGCTTGACGGTTCAAGAGACCCAGTACTTC.

The V gene is TRBV4-2, the J gene TRBJ1-1; D unresolved. Per the germline V gene, CDR1 is LGHNA and CDR2 is YNFKEQ. The CDR3 has 14 residues. Between the trimmed V and J ends, which lost 1 base and 2 bases, there was a span of 8 bases. CDR3 residues: CASSQGHQNTEAFF. In DNA, the CDR3 is TGTGCCAGCAGCCAAGGTCATCAAAACACTGAAGCTTTCTTT.

This clone appeared a few times. The chain couples TRBV15 to TRBJ2-4; tentatively, D is TRBD2 (6 bases). The V gene lost 1 base and the J gene lost 5 bases, with 15 bases spanning the gap. Germline V gene lookup returns CDR1 LNHNV and CDR2 YYDKDF (reference sequence). The CDR3 sequence is 16 residues long. CDR3 protein: CATSRAFTSSQNIQYF. The DNA for the CDR3 is TGTGCCACCAGCAGAGCGTTCACTAGCTCCCAAAACATTCAGTACTTC.